This is a list of T cell receptor beta chains from one sample in a study of blood T cell repertoires in COVID-19. Profiling relied on immunoSEQ multiplex PCR, and the TCRdb table lists in-frame clones only, not all of them. Of 400,000 or so clones listed, 75% to 90% were seen once; the top ten hold around 1.5%. Sequencing used peripheral blood. The receptors were sampled from a woman in her 40s with COVID-19, enrolled during active disease. Each CDR3 is given with its conserved first and last residue. Fields, in order: J gene, V gene, CDR3 protein.

J: TRBJ1-6; V: TRBV30; CDR3: CAWSAETGNSPLHF
J: TRBJ1-2; V: TRBV19; CDR3: CASSRSSLNYGYTF
J: TRBJ1-1; V: TRBV7-8; CDR3: CASSLAGDPEAFF
J: TRBJ2-5; V: TRBV29-1; CDR3: CSVAQLLQETQYF
J: TRBJ1-1; V: TRBV7-9; CDR3: CASSLNTGTEAFF
J: TRBJ1-6; V: TRBV4-1; CDR3: CASSPRRQGNSPLHF
J: TRBJ2-5; V: TRBV6-6; CDR3: CASSKTPSGLETQYF
J: TRBJ1-6; V: TRBV9; CDR3: CASSAETGLGSPLHF
J: TRBJ1-1; V: TRBV20-1; CDR3: CSATGNTEAFF
J: TRBJ2-1; V: TRBV28; CDR3: CASSWQVNEQFF
J: TRBJ2-2; V: TRBV7-2; CDR3: CASSPGLALSTGELFF
J: TRBJ1-1; V: TRBV7-3; CDR3: CASSLAQNTEAFF
J: TRBJ1-1; V: TRBV12-3/TRBV12-4; CDR3: CASTWNSKAFF
J: TRBJ1-2; V: TRBV27; CDR3: CASRDRGSYGYTF
J: TRBJ1-2; V: TRBV28; CDR3: CASSFPRVNGYTF
J: TRBJ2-7; V: TRBV9; CDR3: CASSGTGVEQYF
J: TRBJ1-4; V: TRBV3-1/TRBV3-2; CDR3: CASSLLTRGEKLFF
J: TRBJ2-1; V: TRBV5-1; CDR3: CASSWGGAGDYNEQFF
J: TRBJ2-7; V: TRBV5-1; CDR3: CASSRLAGVGYEQYF
J: TRBJ1-6; V: TRBV28; CDR3: CASSIRQGRGISPLHF
J: TRBJ2-6; V: TRBV28; CDR3: CASSFTGATGANVLTF
J: TRBJ1-2; V: TRBV12-3/TRBV12-4; CDR3: CASSTGQGHGYTF